This is a list of T cell receptor beta chains from one sample in a study of T cell responses to AZD1222 COVID-19 vaccine. The protocol was immunoSEQ multiplex PCR, while the TCRdb copy is restricted to in-frame clones and leaves out a portion. This sample carries around 120,000 clones, around 93% of them seen once, and the ten largest clones take less than 6%. Specimen: peripheral blood, collected 28 days after the second AZD1222 dose. The origin of the receptors is an adult who received the AZD1222 COVID-19 vaccine. Both conserved end residues are trimmed from each CDR3. D genes are given only for firm matches.

j_gene: TRBJ1-5; d_gene: .; v_gene: TRBV9; CDR3aa: ASSVGGAANQPQH
j_gene: TRBJ2-3; d_gene: TRBD2; v_gene: TRBV28; CDR3aa: ASSPYRTSGSTDTQY
j_gene: TRBJ2-6; d_gene: .; v_gene: TRBV30; CDR3aa: AWSVLRIPRSGANVLT
j_gene: TRBJ1-3; d_gene: .; v_gene: TRBV4-2; CDR3aa: ASSRSDSSGNTIY
j_gene: TRBJ1-2; d_gene: .; v_gene: TRBV6-5; CDR3aa: ASSLALAPYGYT
j_gene: TRBJ1-1; d_gene: .; v_gene: TRBV28; CDR3aa: ASSLLSLTYTEAF
j_gene: TRBJ2-7; d_gene: .; v_gene: TRBV5-1; CDR3aa: ASSLASARSSYEQY
j_gene: TRBJ2-2; d_gene: .; v_gene: TRBV27; CDR3aa: ASSLLGGAKTGELF
j_gene: TRBJ1-2; d_gene: TRBD1; v_gene: TRBV7-2; CDR3aa: ASSLAGTDGYT
j_gene: TRBJ2-1; d_gene: .; v_gene: TRBV27; CDR3aa: ASSLSRGGEQF
j_gene: TRBJ2-7; d_gene: .; v_gene: TRBV4-3; CDR3aa: ASSLDDGEQY
j_gene: TRBJ2-2; d_gene: .; v_gene: TRBV19; CDR3aa: ASSIDWGIQGPNTGELF
j_gene: TRBJ1-6; d_gene: .; v_gene: TRBV19; CDR3aa: ASPQVGGASSYNSPLH
j_gene: TRBJ2-7; d_gene: .; v_gene: TRBV28; CDR3aa: ASSPQLYEQY
j_gene: TRBJ2-7; d_gene: TRBD1; v_gene: TRBV7-9; CDR3aa: ASSSRTGMDEQY
j_gene: TRBJ1-6; d_gene: .; v_gene: TRBV30; CDR3aa: AWSVKANNSPLH
j_gene: TRBJ2-5; d_gene: .; v_gene: TRBV5-1; CDR3aa: ASRDEGGSETQY
j_gene: TRBJ2-5; d_gene: .; v_gene: TRBV21-1; CDR3aa: ASSKEAGRGEETQY
j_gene: TRBJ2-1; d_gene: .; v_gene: TRBV29-1; CDR3aa: SVSDSDAQF
j_gene: TRBJ2-7; d_gene: .; v_gene: TRBV27; CDR3aa: ASSHQNSRTYEQY
j_gene: TRBJ2-7; d_gene: TRBD2; v_gene: TRBV6-5; CDR3aa: ASTLTSGGSYEQY
j_gene: TRBJ1-2; d_gene: TRBD1; v_gene: TRBV24-1; CDR3aa: ATSDLQSGQGAYGYT
j_gene: TRBJ2-5; d_gene: .; v_gene: TRBV2; CDR3aa: ASRVNPGEETQY
j_gene: TRBJ1-2; d_gene: TRBD1; v_gene: TRBV12-3/TRBV12-4; CDR3aa: ASSTGDWGYT
j_gene: TRBJ2-1; d_gene: TRBD2; v_gene: TRBV11-2; CDR3aa: ASSLGGLAIDEQF
j_gene: TRBJ2-3; d_gene: .; v_gene: TRBV7-2; CDR3aa: ASSTTTSTDTQY
j_gene: TRBJ2-7; d_gene: .; v_gene: TRBV20-1; CDR3aa: SASGGPEQY
j_gene: TRBJ1-5; d_gene: .; v_gene: TRBV15; CDR3aa: ATSWGGSRENQPQH
j_gene: TRBJ1-6; d_gene: .; v_gene: TRBV2; CDR3aa: ASSVADYNSPLH
j_gene: TRBJ2-7; d_gene: .; v_gene: TRBV10-1; CDR3aa: ASSEGGGYEQY
j_gene: TRBJ1-2; d_gene: .; v_gene: TRBV2; CDR3aa: ASNGEEGIGGYT
j_gene: TRBJ1-6; d_gene: .; v_gene: TRBV29-1; CDR3aa: SVRQDHNSPLH
j_gene: TRBJ1-2; d_gene: .; v_gene: TRBV19; CDR3aa: ASSITRARGYT
j_gene: TRBJ1-1; d_gene: TRBD1; v_gene: TRBV7-9; CDR3aa: ASSNRRGQNDTEAF
j_gene: TRBJ2-5; d_gene: TRBD2; v_gene: TRBV7-2; CDR3aa: ASSWNGGSETQY
j_gene: TRBJ2-1; d_gene: TRBD1; v_gene: TRBV6-5; CDR3aa: ASGQGDEQF
j_gene: TRBJ1-1; d_gene: .; v_gene: TRBV2; CDR3aa: ASSQGLNTEAF
j_gene: TRBJ1-1; d_gene: .; v_gene: TRBV7-3; CDR3aa: ASSDGGNTEAF
j_gene: TRBJ2-5; d_gene: .; v_gene: TRBV7-3; CDR3aa: ASSLDSPGTQY
j_gene: TRBJ1-3; d_gene: .; v_gene: TRBV2; CDR3aa: ASSDRAGNTIY
j_gene: TRBJ1-5; d_gene: .; v_gene: TRBV6-2/TRBV6-3; CDR3aa: ASSYSTTARTQH
j_gene: TRBJ1-2; d_gene: .; v_gene: TRBV10-3; CDR3aa: AISDLTANYGYT
j_gene: TRBJ1-5; d_gene: .; v_gene: TRBV20-1; CDR3aa: SASRGGRVRNQPQH
j_gene: TRBJ1-2; d_gene: .; v_gene: TRBV10-2; CDR3aa: ASSESRGADGLYGYT
j_gene: TRBJ2-1; d_gene: TRBD1; v_gene: TRBV6-2/TRBV6-3; CDR3aa: ASSYSRGTGYNEQF
j_gene: TRBJ1-2; d_gene: .; v_gene: TRBV7-9; CDR3aa: ATLEGVNYGYT
j_gene: TRBJ2-3; d_gene: .; v_gene: TRBV6-4; CDR3aa: ALSSRGTDTQY
j_gene: TRBJ1-5; d_gene: TRBD1; v_gene: TRBV19; CDR3aa: ASSFKGQGLWPQH
j_gene: TRBJ2-5; d_gene: .; v_gene: TRBV9; CDR3aa: ASSVEETQY
j_gene: TRBJ2-3; d_gene: .; v_gene: TRBV11-2; CDR3aa: ASSLDWTSDTQY
j_gene: TRBJ2-1; d_gene: .; v_gene: TRBV3-1/TRBV3-2; CDR3aa: ASSRTPESRPF
j_gene: TRBJ2-3; d_gene: .; v_gene: TRBV20-1; CDR3aa: SASAPSTDTQY
j_gene: TRBJ1-4; d_gene: .; v_gene: TRBV3-1/TRBV3-2; CDR3aa: ASSRSINEKLF
j_gene: TRBJ1-5; d_gene: TRBD1; v_gene: TRBV28; CDR3aa: ASARGQGDQPQH
j_gene: TRBJ1-2; d_gene: .; v_gene: TRBV1; CDR3aa: TSSPRTGGLFYGYT
j_gene: TRBJ1-1; d_gene: .; v_gene: TRBV29-1; CDR3aa: SVEGGPAPGAF
j_gene: TRBJ1-2; d_gene: TRBD1; v_gene: TRBV6-4; CDR3aa: ASSDPGQGYYGYT